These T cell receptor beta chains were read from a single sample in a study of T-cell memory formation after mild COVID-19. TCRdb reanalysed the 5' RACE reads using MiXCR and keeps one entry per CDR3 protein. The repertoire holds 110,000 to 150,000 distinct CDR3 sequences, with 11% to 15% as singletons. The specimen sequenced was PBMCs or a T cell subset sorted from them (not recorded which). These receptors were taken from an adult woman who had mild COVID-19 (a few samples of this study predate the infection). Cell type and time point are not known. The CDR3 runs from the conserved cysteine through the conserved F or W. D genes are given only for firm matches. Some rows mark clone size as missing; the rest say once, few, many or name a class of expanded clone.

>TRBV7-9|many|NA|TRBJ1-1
TGTGCCAGCCGTGACACCTCGAACACTGAAGCTTTCTTT
CASRDTSNTEAFF
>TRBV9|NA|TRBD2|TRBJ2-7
TGTGCCAGCAGCGTAGCCGGTAGCGGGAGACTCGAGCAGTACTTC
CASSVAGSGRLEQYF
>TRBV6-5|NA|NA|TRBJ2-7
TGTGCCAGCAGCACCCTTACCGAGCAGTACTTC
CASSTLTEQYF
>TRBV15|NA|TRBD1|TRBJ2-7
TGTGCCACCAGCAGAGATTACGGGACAGGGTTAGGCCCCTACGAGCAGTACTTC
CATSRDYGTGLGPYEQYF
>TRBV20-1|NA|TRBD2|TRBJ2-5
TGCAGTGCTAGAGATTCGACTAGCGGGGGAGAGACCCAGTACTTC
CSARDSTSGGETQYF
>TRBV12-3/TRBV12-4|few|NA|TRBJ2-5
TGTGCCAGCAGTTTAAGGGGCCTCGGGGAAGAGACCCAGTACTTC
CASSLRGLGEETQYF
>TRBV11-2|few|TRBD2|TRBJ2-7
TGTGCCAGCAGGAAAGTGGTAGCTAGCGGAGCCTACGAGCAGTACTTC
CASRKVVASGAYEQYF
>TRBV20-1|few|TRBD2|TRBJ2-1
TGCAGTGCTATGGGGCGGGAGGCATATGAGCAGTTCTTC
CSAMGREAYEQFF
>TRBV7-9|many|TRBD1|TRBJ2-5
TGTGCCAGCAGGTGGCCGGGACAGGGGCAACAAGAGACCCAGTACTTC
CASRWPGQGQQETQYF
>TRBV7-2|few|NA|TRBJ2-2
TGTGCCAGCAGCTCCAGGATCGGGGAGCTGTTTTTT
CASSSRIGELFF
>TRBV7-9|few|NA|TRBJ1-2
TGTGCCAGCAGCTTAGTTCAAAAGATTTACTATGGCTACACCTTC
CASSLVQKIYYGYTF
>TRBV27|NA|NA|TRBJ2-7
TGTGCCAGCAGTTTATTCCCGCCCCAGGCCTTCTCCTACGAGCAGTACTTC
CASSLFPPQAFSYEQYF
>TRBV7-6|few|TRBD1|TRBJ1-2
TGTGCCAGCAGCTTAGTCATGGCAGGGGGTGAAGGCTACACCTTC
CASSLVMAGGEGYTF
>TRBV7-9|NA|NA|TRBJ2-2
TGTGCCAGCGCGCCAACGGGTACAGCGAACACCGGGGAGCTGTTTTTT
CASAPTGTANTGELFF
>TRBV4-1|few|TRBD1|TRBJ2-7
TGCGCCAGCAGCCAAGCCGGACAGGATTACGAGCAGTACTTC
CASSQAGQDYEQYF
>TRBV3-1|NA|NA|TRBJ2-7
TGTGCCAGCAGCCAAGAGGTCGCCAAAGCCTACGAGCAGTACTTC
CASSQEVAKAYEQYF
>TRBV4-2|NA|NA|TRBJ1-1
TGTGCCAGCAGCCAAGATCGGTGGGAAACTGAAGCTTTCTTT
CASSQDRWETEAFF
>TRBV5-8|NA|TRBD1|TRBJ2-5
TGTGCCAGCAGCTTTGGGGGACAGTCGTACCAAGAGACCCAGTACTTC
CASSFGGQSYQETQYF
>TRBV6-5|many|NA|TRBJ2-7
TGTGCCAGCAGTTACTCGGCCGGGACCTCCTACGAGCAGTACTTC
CASSYSAGTSYEQYF
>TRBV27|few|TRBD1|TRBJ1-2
TGTGCCAGCAGAGACAGGGGCTATGGCTACACCTTC
CASRDRGYGYTF
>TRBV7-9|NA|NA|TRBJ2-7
TGTGCCAGCACCATAGCGGTCTCCTACGAGCAGTACTTC
CASTIAVSYEQYF
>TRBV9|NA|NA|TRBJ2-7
TGTGCCAGCAGCGTAGAAGAGACACCAACCTACGAGCAGTACTTC
CASSVEETPTYEQYF
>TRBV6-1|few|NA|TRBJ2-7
TGTGCCAGCACGGAGGGGGCGAGTGCACCATACGAGCAGTACTTC
CASTEGASAPYEQYF
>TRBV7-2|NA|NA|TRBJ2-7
TGTGCCAGCAGCTTCAGCCTCTCCTACGAGCAGTACTTC
CASSFSLSYEQYF
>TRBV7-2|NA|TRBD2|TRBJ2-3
TGTGCCAGCAGGACTAGCGGATCTAGCACAGATACGCAGTATTTT
CASRTSGSSTDTQYF
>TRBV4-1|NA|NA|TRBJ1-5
TGCGCCAGCAGCCGAGACCTAAATAGCAATCAGCCCCAGCATTTT
CASSRDLNSNQPQHF
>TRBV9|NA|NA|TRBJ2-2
TGTGCCAGCAGCGTCGGGAATAGCGGCTACACCGGGGAGCTGTTTTTT
CASSVGNSGYTGELFF
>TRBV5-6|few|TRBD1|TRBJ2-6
TGTGCCAGCAGCTTGCCGGGACAGGGGAGCTACGGGGCCAACGTCCTGACTTTC
CASSLPGQGSYGANVLTF
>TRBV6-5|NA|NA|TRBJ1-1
TGTGCCAGCAGTTCGCAGGCCATGTCAGACACTGAAGCTTTCTTT
CASSSQAMSDTEAFF
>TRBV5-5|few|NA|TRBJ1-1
TGTGCCAGCAGCTTAGGGGGACCGGGTTTGGGAGGGACTGAAGCTTTCTTT
CASSLGGPGLGGTEAFF
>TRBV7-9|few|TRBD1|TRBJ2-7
TGTGCCAGCAGCGCCCGACAGGGGGCGGACGAGCAGTACTTC
CASSARQGADEQYF
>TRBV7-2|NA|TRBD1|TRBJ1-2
TGTGCCAGCACGGACAGGGCCTTATATGGCTACACCTTC
CASTDRALYGYTF
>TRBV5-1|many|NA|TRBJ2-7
TGCGCCAGCAGCTTGATCGCACCTGGGGAGGAGCAGTACTTC
CASSLIAPGEEQYF
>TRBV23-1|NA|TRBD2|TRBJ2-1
TGCGCCAGCAGTCAGTCGACTAGCGGGCGGAGCTCCTACAATGAGCAGTTCTTC
CASSQSTSGRSSYNEQFF
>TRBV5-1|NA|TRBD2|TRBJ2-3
TGCGCCAGCAGCCCCCCGACTAGCGACCCCGGGTTTGTCACAGATACGCAGTATTTT
CASSPPTSDPGFVTDTQYF
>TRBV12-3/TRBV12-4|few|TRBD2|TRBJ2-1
TGTGCGGGGGCCCTAGCGGGTCTCTACAATGAGCAGTTCTTC
CAGALAGLYNEQFF
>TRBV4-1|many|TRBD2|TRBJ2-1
TGCGCCAGCAGCCCGCCCGGGACTAGCGTGGGCAATGAGCAGTTCTTC
CASSPPGTSVGNEQFF
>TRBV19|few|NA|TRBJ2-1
TGTGCCAGTAGTACCTATTACAATGAGCAGTTCTTC
CASSTYYNEQFF
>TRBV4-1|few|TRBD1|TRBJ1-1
TGCGCCAGCAGCCTCACCCAGGGGGCGAGCGCTGAAGCTTTCTTT
CASSLTQGASAEAFF
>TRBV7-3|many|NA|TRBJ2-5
TGTGCCAGCAGCTTAAGGGAAGAGACCCAGTACTTC
CASSLREETQYF
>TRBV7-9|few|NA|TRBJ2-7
TGTGCCAGCAGCTCGGACTCAGCCCTACCACCCTACGAGCAGTACTTC
CASSSDSALPPYEQYF
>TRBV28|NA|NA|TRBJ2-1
TGTGCCAGCAGCTCGGTTCACAATGAGCAGTTCTTC
CASSSVHNEQFF
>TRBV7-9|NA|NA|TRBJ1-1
TGTGCCAGCAGCGACAGCGTGCTGAACACTGAAGCTTTCTTT
CASSDSVLNTEAFF
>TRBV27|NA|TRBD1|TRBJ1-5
TGTGCCAGCAGTACCCGACAGGGGGCGGGGGCGCCCCAGCATTTT
CASSTRQGAGAPQHF
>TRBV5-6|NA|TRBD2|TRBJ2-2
TGTGCCAGCAGCTTGTGGACTAGCGGCACCGGGGAGCTGTTTTTT
CASSLWTSGTGELFF
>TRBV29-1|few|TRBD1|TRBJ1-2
TGCAGCGTCGTGACAGGGCCCGATGGCTACACCTTC
CSVVTGPDGYTF
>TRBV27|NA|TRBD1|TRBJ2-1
TGTGCCAGCAGTTCGCCATGGACAGGCGCCTACAATGAGCAGTTCTTC
CASSSPWTGAYNEQFF
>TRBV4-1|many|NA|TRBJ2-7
TGCGCCAGCAGCCAAGGACAGTCCGGATCCTACGAGCAGTACTTC
CASSQGQSGSYEQYF
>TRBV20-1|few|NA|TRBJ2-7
TGCAGTGCGACCGGGAGTGGGGGCTACGAGCAGTACTTC
CSATGSGGYEQYF
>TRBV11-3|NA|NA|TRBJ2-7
TGTGCCAGCAGCTTAGATGCAGGGGCCTACGAGCAGTACTTC
CASSLDAGAYEQYF
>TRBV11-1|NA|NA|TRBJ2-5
TGTGCCAGCAGCTTGGAGCAATGGATGGAAGAGACCCAGTACTTC
CASSLEQWMEETQYF
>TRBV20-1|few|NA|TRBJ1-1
TGCAGTGCCGAGGATTTGGTTGAAGCTTTCTTT
CSAEDLVEAFF
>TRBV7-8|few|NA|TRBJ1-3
TGTGCCAGCAGAAGAGCGTACTCTGGAAACACCATATATTTT
CASRRAYSGNTIYF